A single sample is the source of the 10 T cell receptor beta chains below, sequenced in a study of T cells in Graves' hyperthyroidism and ophthalmopathy. TCR beta CDR3 region amplification was performed from RNA transcripts. The primer set for the first-round RT-PCR of the TCR CDR3 was HTBI. TCRdb reprocessed the multiplex PCR reads via MiXCR and lists one record per CDR3 protein. The sample contains about 200,000 distinct CDR3 sequences, around 16% of which appear only once. The specimen sequenced was blood. Every receptor here comes from a man aged 35 to 55 with Graves' hyperthyroidism.

Of note for this clonotype: A much larger clone lies a single base off, so this may be a read error. The chain uses TRBV5-6 and TRBJ2-2; D might be TRBD2 (6 bases). CDR3 length: 14 residues. Germline V gene data show CDR1 as SGHDT and CDR2 as YYEEEE. The CDR3 sequence is CASTLGLNTGELFF. The CDR3 DNA reads as TGTGCCAGCACCTTGGGACTGAACACCGGGGAGCTGTTTTTT.

Only a few counts were recorded for this clonotype. The CDR3 sequence: CASSPSPGSPGDTIYF. DNA for the CDR3: TGTGCCAGCAGCCCCAGTCCAGGAAGCCCGGGTGACACCATATATTTT. The chain employs TRBV5-4 and TRBJ1-3; D is unresolved. Germline CDR1 reads SGHNT; CDR2 reads YYREEE (reference sequence). V lost 4 bases to trimming and J lost 8 bases, with 22 bases between them. The CDR3 has 16 residues. Full variable domain (outside the CDR3, taken from reference TRBV5-4 and TRBJ1-3): ETGVTQSPTHLIKTRGQQVTLRCSSQSGHNTVSWYQQALGQGPQFIFQYYREEENGRGNFPPRFSGLQFPNYSSELNVNALELDDSALYLCASSPSPGSPGDTIYFGEGSWLTVV.

This clonotype was found many times. The genes are TRBV5-6 and TRBJ2-5; 7 bases agree with TRBD2. Germline values: CDR1 SGHDT, CDR2 YYEEEE. The J segment lost 9 bases and the V segment lost 4 bases, leaving 9 bases of the junction unmatched. This CDR3 contains 13 residues. The CDR3: CASSRAGTTAQYF. In DNA form, the CDR3 reads TGTGCCAGCAGCCGAGCGGGGACGACGGCCCAGTACTTC.

The chain recombines TRBV7-2 with TRBJ2-1; 11 bases align to TRBD2. Germline CDR1 is SGHTA and CDR2 is FQGNSA. The CDR3 is 15 amino acids. J gave up 8 bases and V 4 bases, and 7 bases lay outside the gene matches. The CDR3 region has the DNA TGTGCCAGCAGCTCCCTAGCGGGGGGCCGTCATGAGCAGTTCTTC. Translated: CASSSLAGGRHEQFF.

As for this clonotype: With a much larger clone just one base away, this may be a read error. This sequence joins TRBV7-9 and TRBJ2-5, with TRBD2 as a possible D gene (6 bases). V dropped 4 bases and J dropped 4 bases, with 13 bases sitting between them. Germline CDR1 and CDR2: SEHNR and FQNEAQ (reference sequence). CDR3 length: 14 amino acids. The CDR3 sequence is CASSSPLGGETQYF. CDR3 coding DNA: TGTGCCAGCAGCTCCCCTTTGGGGGGAGAGACCCAGTACTTC.

The gene calls are TRBV9 and TRBJ2-1, with TRBD2 as a possible D gene (6 bases). The length of the CDR3 is 13 residues. Per germline, CDR1 SGDLS and CDR2 YYNGEE. The V and J ends lost 4 bases and 10 bases respectively, with 15 bases between them. The CDR3 sequence is CASSNRDSLEQFF. CDR3 DNA: TGTGCCAGCAGCAATAGGGACTCCCTAGAGCAGTTCTTC.

This clonotype was observed many times. The chain couples TRBV18 to TRBJ1-5; perhaps TRBD1 as D (5 bases). The CDR3 consists of 15 residues. V lost 3 bases and J lost 3, with 12 bases in between. Germline CDR1 reads KGHSH; CDR2 reads LQKENI. The CDR3 DNA follows: TGTGCCAGCTCACCTACAGGAGGGCCCAATCAGCCCCAGCATTTT. Translation: CASSPTGGPNQPQHF.

This clonotype was detected a few times. This chain uses TRBV20-1 with TRBJ2-1; 8 bases line up with TRBD2. There are 13 residues in the CDR3. Germline V gives CDR1 DFQATT, CDR2 SNEGSKA (reference sequence). The CDR3 reads CSASGGPYNEQFF. CDR3 nucleotide sequence: TGCAGCGCCAGCGGGGGCCCCTACAATGAGCAGTTCTTC.

V usage is TRBV11-2 and J usage is TRBJ2-7; TRBD2 matches 8 bases. Germline lookup yields CDR1 SGHAT and CDR2 FQNNGV. J lost 2 bases, V lost 6 bases, and 9 bases had no gene match. The CDR3 has 15 amino acids. CDR3 region: CASRSGGRKAYEQYF. The CDR3 region has the DNA TGTGCCAGCAGGTCGGGCGGGAGGAAGGCCTACGAGCAGTACTTC.

Ten or more counts support this clonotype. The chain combines TRBV30 with TRBJ2-6; D call uncertain. This CDR3 spans 11 amino acids. Germline lookup yields CDR1 GTSNPN and CDR2 SVGIG (reference sequence). Trimming shortened V by 5 bases and J by 9 bases, and 8 bases separated the two germline ends. The CDR3 reads CAWGPNNVLTF. DNA of the CDR3: TGTGCCTGGGGACCAAACAACGTCCTGACTTTC.